This T cell receptor beta chain was identified during a study of CD8 T cells in Susac syndrome. Per the germline V gene, CDR1 is LGHDT and CDR2 is YNNKEL (reference sequence). The CDR3 spans 15 residues. V lost 4 bases and J lost 8; bases outside the gene matches: 9. Reverse transcription used about 0.5 to 1 ug RNA and random hexamers. An immunoSEQ multiplex PCR generated amplified TCR beta CDR3 products spanning 54 Vbeta and 13 Jbeta. TCRdb itself ran the immunoSEQ multiplex PCR reads through MiXCR, one entry per CDR3 protein. The sample includes 100,000 or so distinct CDR3 sequences, 85% to 95% of them seen just once.

The clonotype comes from a human donor in good health. The genes are TRBV3-1 and TRBJ1-4, with 8 nucleotides matching TRBD1. Source material: CD8+ T cells from PBMCs. Here the CDR3 DNA reads TGTGCCAGCAGCCCTACCCGACAGGGGAGCGAAAAACTGTTTTTT. Residues: CASSPTRQGSEKLFF. Full variable domain (outside the CDR3, taken from reference TRBV3-1 and TRBJ1-4): DTAVSQTPKYLVTQMGNDKSIKCEQNLGHDTMYWYKQDSKKFLKIMFSYNNKELIINETVPNRFSPKSPDKAHLNLHINSLELGDSAVYFCASSPTRQGSEKLFFGSGTQLSVL.